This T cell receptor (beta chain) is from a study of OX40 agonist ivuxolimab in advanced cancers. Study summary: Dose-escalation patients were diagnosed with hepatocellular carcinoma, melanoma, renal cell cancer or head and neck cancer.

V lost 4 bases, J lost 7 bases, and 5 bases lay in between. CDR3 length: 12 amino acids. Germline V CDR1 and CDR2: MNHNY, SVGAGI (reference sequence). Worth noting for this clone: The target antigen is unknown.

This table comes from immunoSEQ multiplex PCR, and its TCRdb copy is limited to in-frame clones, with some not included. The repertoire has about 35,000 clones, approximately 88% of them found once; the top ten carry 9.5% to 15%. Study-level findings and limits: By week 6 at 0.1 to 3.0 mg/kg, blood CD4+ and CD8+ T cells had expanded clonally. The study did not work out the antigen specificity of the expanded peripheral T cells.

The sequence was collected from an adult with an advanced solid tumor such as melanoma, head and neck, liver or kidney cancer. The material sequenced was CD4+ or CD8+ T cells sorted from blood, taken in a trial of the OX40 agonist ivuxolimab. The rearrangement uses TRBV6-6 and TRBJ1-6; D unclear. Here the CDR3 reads CASSLGNSPLHF. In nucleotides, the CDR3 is TGTGCCAGCAGTTTAGGGAATTCACCCCTCCACTTT.